This T cell receptor beta chain was profiled in a study of PD-L1 blockade in urothelial cancer. Study context: Peripheral blood specimens exhibited a median yield of roughly 140,000 T cells. General study points: Lower than median blood TCR clonality before treatment predicted better survival.

Germline V gene data show CDR1 as MDHEN and CDR2 as SYDVKM. The CDR3 contains 16 residues. V gave up 2 bases and J gave up 2 bases; unmatched junction bases: 4. The diagnosis in patients was locally advanced or metastatic urothelial carcinoma. The templates were synthetic TCR analogs, and they were spiked into each PCR. Libraries were prepared by immunoSEQ multiplex PCR; TCRdb keeps only in-frame clonotypes and omits some of them. The sample contains roughly 32,000 clones, 84% of which appear only once. A remark on this clone: Antigen specificity is unknown.

The sequence was obtained from a man in his fifties or sixties with urothelial cancer. The sample in question was PBMCs, obtained around atezolizumab (anti-PD-L1) treatment. The gene calls are TRBV28 and TRBJ2-1; TRBD2 agrees at 9 bases. The CDR3 sequence: CASSLIAGVTYNEQFF. The DNA for the CDR3 is TGTGCCAGCAGTTTAATAGCGGGAGTTACCTACAATGAGCAGTTCTTC.